This T cell receptor beta chain is from a study of OX40 agonist ivuxolimab in advanced cancers. Overall study: Aged roughly 23 to 90 with a mean of approximately 60 years, they were about 78% male. Having had anti-PD-1, anti-PD-L1 or anti-CTLA-4 therapy before was allowed, and about 40% had some. Broader study findings: The specificity for antigen of the expanded peripheral T cells was not determined.

Germline V gives CDR1 SGDLS, CDR2 YYNGEE. Germline trimming cut 2 bases from V and 13 bases from J; bases unmatched to any gene: 16. The CDR3 is made up of 15 amino acids. At cycle 4 day 1, cycle 7 day 1, and baseline, blood was sampled. In regard to this clone: Its antigen is not known.

Libraries were prepared by immunoSEQ multiplex PCR; TCRdb keeps only in-frame clonotypes and omits some of them. Of about 60,000 clones listed, approximately 90% were seen once; the top ten hold around 3.6%. The rearrangement joins TRBV9 to TRBJ2-5; 8 nucleotides match TRBD2. The sequence was collected from an adult with an advanced solid tumor such as melanoma, head and neck, liver or kidney cancer. The sequences come from CD4+ or CD8+ T cells sorted from blood, collected in a trial of the OX40 agonist ivuxolimab. The CDR3 region has the DNA TGTGCCAGCAGCGTCTCTACGGGGGGGCCCTCCCGTCGGTACTTC. It encodes CASSVSTGGPSRRYF.